This T cell receptor beta chain was obtained from a study of graft-versus-host responses after intestinal transplantation. Study details: Multivisceral, liver-intestinal, or isolated intestinal grafts went to recipients.

Assay used: immunoSEQ multiplex PCR; TCRdb lists only in-frame clones, some missing. The sample shows just under 90,000 clones, around four fifths of them seen only once. Study conclusions and caveats: Allografts carried high graft-versus-host to host-versus-graft clonal ratios in patients having graft-donor T cell macrochimerism.

As concerns this clone: The antigen is not known.

Looked up from germline, CDR1 is SQVTM and CDR2 is ANQGSEA. The CDR3 runs to 15 residues. Trimming took 0 bases from V and 6 from J; bases not matched to a gene: 3. The chain is built from TRBV29-1 and TRBJ2-7, with 15 bases that match TRBD2. This receptor was identified in a human donor who received an intestinal transplant. The sequenced sample was unstimulated CD8+ T cells sorted from spleen or lymph node cells, obtained before intestinal transplant. Written as DNA, the CDR3 is TGCAGCGTTGAAGAAGGGACTAGCGGGGGGATCGAGCAGTACTTC. Amino acid sequence: CSVEEGTSGGIEQYF.